This passage covers 27 T cell receptor beta chains from one sample sequenced in a study of beta chain features in type 1 diabetes. cDNA synthesis used the whole RNA isolate, giving expressed TCRB sequences. Sequencing was performed with immunoSEQ multiplex PCR; in TCRdb, only in-frame clones are kept and a portion is missing. The sample gives 390,000 or so clones, more than 11% of which show up once; roughly 0.036% is in the top ten. The sequenced sample consisted of naive CD4+ T cells from blood. The source is a man aged 30 to 39 in good health.

This clone showed up just a few times. This chain connects TRBV7-9 to TRBJ1-2; D not certain. There are 12 residues in the CDR3. Between the trimmed V and J ends, which lost 5 bases and 8 bases, there was a span of 12 bases. CDR1 is SEHNR, CDR2 FQNEAQ, per germline (reference sequence). Here the CDR3 reads CASSPRPEGYTF. DNA of the CDR3: TGTGCCAGCAGCCCAAGGCCGGAGGGCTACACCTTC.

The J gene is TRBJ1-4, the V gene TRBV2; unclear D gene. In germline, CDR1 is SNHLY, CDR2 FYNNEI. CDR3 size: 13 residues. V lost 7 bases and J 7 bases, leaving 13 bases between the germline ends. The CDR3 DNA is TGTGCCAGCAAGATCACCTTCCTTGAAAAACTGTTTTTT. Residues: CASKITFLEKLFF.

This chain connects TRBV30 to TRBJ1-1; D gene uncertain. This CDR3 has 14 amino acids. V was shortened by 0 bases and J by 0 bases, with 8 bases between the two germline ends. Per germline, CDR1 GTSNPN and CDR2 SVGIG (reference sequence). CDR3 in amino acids: CAWSVMGMNTEAFF. The CDR3 nucleotides read TGTGCCTGGAGTGTGATGGGGATGAACACTGAAGCTTTCTTT.

This clone was recorded a few times. The chain joins TRBV6-5 to TRBJ2-5; maybe TRBD1 (6 bases). The CDR3 covers 13 residues. V lost 6 bases to trimming and J lost 2 bases, with 10 bases between them. CDR1 and CDR2 from the germline V gene are MNHEY and SVGAGI. CDR3 coding DNA: TGTGCCAGCAGGCCGACAGGACAAGAGACCCAGTACTTC. Its protein is CASRPTGQETQYF.

This clone was counted a few times. The rearrangement links TRBV21-1 to TRBJ2-5; the table calls TRBD2, which could not be checked here. TRBV21-1 is a documented pseudogene. The CDR3 loop spans 16 amino acids. The CDR3 here is CASSKVLQGSGRTQYF. CDR3 sequence (DNA): TGTGCCAGCAGCAAAGTACTTCAGGGTAGCGGGAGGACCCAGTACTTC.

This chain links TRBV2 with TRBJ2-1; no definite D call. Trimming removed 3 bases at V and 9 bases at J, with 9 bases between. There are 12 residues in the CDR3. CDR1 is SNHLY, CDR2 FYNNEI, per germline. As DNA, the CDR3 is TGTGCCAGCAGTGATCTCGGTCCTGAGCAGTTCTTC. Translation: CASSDLGPEQFF.

The V call is TRBV7-2, the J call TRBJ2-1; 8 nucleotides agree with TRBD1. CDR1 is SGHTA and CDR2 is FQGNSA in the germline V gene. The length of the CDR3 is 13 residues. With V trimmed by 10 bases and J by 4 bases, 6 bases remained unmatched. CDR3 region: CATGGHRYNEQFF. The CDR3 DNA reads as TGTGCCACAGGGGGCCACAGGTACAATGAGCAGTTCTTC.

The chain combines TRBV9 with TRBJ2-2, with D tentatively TRBD2 (6 bases). Germline V gene lookup returns CDR1 SGDLS and CDR2 YYNGEE. V lost 1 base to trimming and J lost 6 bases, with 7 bases between them. CDR3 length equals 13 residues. CDR3 sequence reads: CASSVSGAGELFF. Here the CDR3 DNA reads TGTGCCAGCAGCGTATCGGGAGCCGGGGAGCTGTTTTTT.

The rearrangement links TRBV30 to TRBJ2-3; D possibly corresponds to TRBD1 (6 bases). The V and J ends lost 8 bases and 6 bases respectively, with 24 bases between them. The CDR3 consists of 15 residues. Germline assignment: CDR1 GTSNPN and CDR2 SVGIG (reference sequence). The CDR3 is CAQAPQGSRGDTQYF. CDR3 in DNA: TGTGCCCAGGCCCCCCAGGGCTCGAGGGGGGATACGCAGTATTTT.

This chain uses TRBV5-4 with TRBJ1-2; D remains unclear. Germline CDR1 is SGHNT and CDR2 is YYREEE (reference sequence). Trimming removed 4 bases from V and 5 bases from J, with 12 bases in between. The CDR3 runs 13 residues. CDR3 sequence reads: CASSPQIGYGYTF. The CDR3 DNA follows: TGTGCCAGCAGCCCTCAAATCGGATATGGCTACACCTTC.

V usage is TRBV5-6 and J usage is TRBJ1-6; D gene uncertain. Trimming left V 4 bases short and J 10 bases short, with 9 bases between. This CDR3 has 12 residues. Germline assignment: CDR1 SGHDT and CDR2 YYEEEE. CDR3 protein: CASSPGVSPLHF. The CDR3 nucleotides read TGTGCCAGCAGCCCAGGAGTGTCACCCCTCCACTTT.

The chain carries TRBV10-3 and TRBJ2-3, with 7 bases lining up with TRBD2. The V gene's germline CDR1 is ENHRY and CDR2 SYGVKD. J was trimmed by 2 bases and V by 11 bases; bases with no gene match: 7. The CDR3 covers 13 residues. The CDR3 sequence: CAGRERHTDTQYF. CDR3 DNA sequence: TGTGCCGGGCGGGAGCGGCACACAGATACGCAGTATTTT.

This clone was detected only a few times. Other nucleotide sequences in the sample specify the same CDR3. This chain connects TRBV25-1 to TRBJ2-7; D gene uncertain. Germline-derived CDR1 and CDR2 are MGHDK and SYGVNS. Between the trimmed V and J ends, which lost 1 base and 2 bases, there was a span of 6 bases. The CDR3 sequence is 13 residues long. This chain's CDR3 is CASSESPAYEQYF. CDR3 nucleotide sequence: TGTGCCAGCAGTGAATCTCCCGCCTACGAGCAGTACTTC.

This clone occurred a few times. The chain has TRBV7-9 and TRBJ1-4; no reliable D call. The CDR3 has 14 residues. The germline V and J ends were trimmed by 2 bases and 5 bases, with 9 bases remaining between them. Per the germline V gene, CDR1 is SEHNR and CDR2 is FQNEAQ (reference sequence). CDR3 sequence: CASSLLRKNEKLFF. As DNA, the CDR3 is TGTGCCAGCAGCTTACTTCGGAAAAATGAAAAACTGTTTTTT.

J is TRBJ2-3 and V is TRBV11-1; 9 bases fit TRBD2. This CDR3 region has 15 residues. Germline CDR1 reads SGHAT; CDR2 reads FQDESV (reference sequence). Losses at the gene ends were 5 bases for V and 3 bases for J; bases not matched to a gene: 6. CDR3 DNA: TGTGCCAGCAGCGGTAGCGGGAGACGGACAGATACGCAGTATTTT. Its translation: CASSGSGRRTDTQYF.

This chain connects TRBV29-1 to TRBJ2-5; perhaps TRBD1 as D (5 bases). The DNA end lines up better with TRBJ2-7; the J call may be wrong. Per germline, CDR1 SQVTM and CDR2 ANQGSEA. The CDR3 runs 12 residues. CDR3 region: CSVPSQGGEQYF. Here the CDR3 DNA reads TGCAGCGTTCCGTCCCAGGGTGGCGAGCAGTACTTC.

V gene TRBV19 combines with J gene TRBJ2-1; 14 nucleotides agree with TRBD2. V lost 5 bases, J lost 7 bases, and 10 bases stayed unmatched. There are 17 residues in the CDR3. Germline CDR1 reads LNHDA; CDR2 reads SQIVND (reference sequence). CDR3: CASSSDVGLAGVNEQFF. The CDR3 coding sequence is TGTGCCAGTAGTTCCGATGTGGGACTAGCGGGAGTGAATGAGCAGTTCTTC.

The V gene is TRBV7-9, the J gene TRBJ1-2; the D gene is possibly TRBD1 (5 bases). V dropped 5 bases and J dropped 0 bases, with 13 bases sitting between them. CDR1 is SEHNR and CDR2 is FQNEAQ in the germline V gene (reference sequence). This CDR3 region has 15 residues. CDR3 DNA sequence: TGTGCCAGCAGCACACCGGACACCGCTAACTATGGCTACACCTTC. It yields the protein CASSTPDTANYGYTF.

V gene TRBV7-7 combines with J gene TRBJ1-6; D not certain. The V end lost 5 bases, the J end lost 9 bases, and 17 bases lay between the germline ends. The CDR3 has 15 residues. CDR1 is SSHAT and CDR2 is FNYEAQ in the germline V gene (reference sequence). This chain's CDR3 is CASSGRPLTGSPLHF. The CDR3 nucleotides are TGTGCCAGCAGCGGTAGACCCCTCACCGGTTCACCCCTCCACTTT.

V and J are TRBV29-1 and TRBJ1-4; D gene ambiguous. The V end was cut by 1 base, the J end by 8 bases, with 5 bases between. The CDR3 is 11 residues long. Germline V gene lookup returns CDR1 SQVTM and CDR2 ANQGSEA. The CDR3 nucleotides are TGCAGCGTTGAAGTTTTAGAAAAACTGTTTTTT. The encoded protein is CSVEVLEKLFF.

The chain couples TRBV7-3 to TRBJ2-1; tentatively, D is TRBD2 (6 bases). V lost 3 bases and J 3 bases, leaving 15 bases between the germline ends. The CDR3 length is 16 residues. Germline values: CDR1 SGHTA, CDR2 FQGTGA. As DNA, the CDR3 is TGTGCCAGCAGCTTTGGGTCGGGAGTGGTCTACAATGAGCAGTTCTTC. This gives the protein CASSFGSGVVYNEQFF.

The rearrangement joins TRBV6-6 to TRBJ2-3; D is ambiguous. Looked up from germline, CDR1 is MNHNY and CDR2 is SVGAGI (reference sequence). The ends were cut back, 4 bases at V and 5 bases at J, with 4 bases in the middle. The CDR3 contains 11 residues. CDR3 nucleotides: TGTGCCAGCAGTTTGGGAGATACGCAGTATTTT. This translates into CASSLGDTQYF.

The chain links TRBV29-1 to TRBJ2-3; possibly TRBD2 for D (7 bases). There are 14 residues in the CDR3. Germline V gene data show CDR1 as SQVTM and CDR2 as ANQGSEA. The V gene lost 2 bases and the J gene lost 1 base, with 10 bases spanning the gap. The CDR3 reads CSVESGGGTDTQYF. The CDR3 DNA sequence: TGCAGCGTTGAATCGGGGGGCGGCACAGATACGCAGTATTTT.

This clone was picked up a small number of times. This CDR3 is CASSSGNTIYF. The CDR3 nucleotides read TGTGCCAGCAGTTCTGGAAACACCATATATTTT. This rearrangement joins TRBV9 to TRBJ1-3, with D unclear. Germline values: CDR1 SGDLS, CDR2 YYNGEE. The CDR3 spans 11 residues. Deletions cut 5 bases from V and 1 base from J, with 1 base between.

V gene TRBV25-1 combines with J gene TRBJ2-6; the match to TRBD2 covers 7 bases. There are 14 residues in the CDR3. Per the germline V gene, CDR1 is MGHDK and CDR2 is SYGVNS. Trimming took 4 bases from V and 4 from J; bases not matched to a gene: 1. The CDR3 is CASSGSGGANVLTF. CDR3 sequence (DNA): TGTGCCAGCAGTGGTAGCGGGGGGGCCAACGTCCTGACTTTC.

This clone occurred a few times. V usage is TRBV2 and J usage is TRBJ1-4; D gene ambiguous. Germline-derived CDR1 and CDR2 are SNHLY and FYNNEI. The germline V and J ends were trimmed by 2 bases and 0 bases, with 1 base remaining between them. CDR3 size: 13 residues. CDR3 amino acids: CASSESTNEKLFF. As DNA, the CDR3 is TGTGCCAGCAGTGAATCAACTAATGAAAAACTGTTTTTT. The full variable domain, in which reference TRBV2 and TRBJ1-4 provide the parts outside the CDR3, is EPEVTQTPSHQVTQMGQEVILRCVPISNHLYFYWYRQILGQKVEFLVSFYNNEISEKSEIFDDQFSVERPDGSNFTLKIRSTKLEDSAMYFCASSESTNEKLFFGSGTQLSVL.

The chain has TRBV4-1 and TRBJ2-3; D is ambiguous. This CDR3 has 13 amino acids. Germline loops: CDR1 MGHRA, CDR2 YSYEKL. Trimming took off 3 bases at V and 7 bases at J, with 11 bases between the two ends. The CDR3 nucleotides read TGCGCCAGCAGCCAGGAAGGTCGGAATACGCAGTATTTT. It codes for CASSQEGRNTQYF.